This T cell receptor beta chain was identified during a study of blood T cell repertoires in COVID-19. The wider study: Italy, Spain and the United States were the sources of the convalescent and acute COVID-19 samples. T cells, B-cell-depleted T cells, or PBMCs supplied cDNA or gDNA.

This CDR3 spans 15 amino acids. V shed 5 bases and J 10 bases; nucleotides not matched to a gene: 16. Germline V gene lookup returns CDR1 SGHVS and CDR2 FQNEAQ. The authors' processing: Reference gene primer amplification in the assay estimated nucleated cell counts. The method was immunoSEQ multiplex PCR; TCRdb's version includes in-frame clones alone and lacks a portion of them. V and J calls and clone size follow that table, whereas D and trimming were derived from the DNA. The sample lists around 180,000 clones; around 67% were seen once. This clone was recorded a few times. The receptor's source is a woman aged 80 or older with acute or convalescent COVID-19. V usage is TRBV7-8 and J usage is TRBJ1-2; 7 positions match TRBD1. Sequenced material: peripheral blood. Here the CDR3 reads CASSPGTVPRIDYTF. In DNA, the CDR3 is TGTGCCAGCAGCCCCGGGACAGTCCCTAGGATTGACTACACCTTC.